The sequence of this T cell receptor beta chain was determined in a study of T cell repertoires in cytomegalovirus infection. About the research overall: Signatures in public TCR beta sequences pointed to both CMV infection and matching HLA type. Findings of the study overall: HLA-C-restricted, CMV-specific TCR beta clonotypes were dominant ex vivo.

This clonotype was picked up many times. Antigen: not known. This CDR3 is 14 amino acids long. Per the germline V gene, CDR1 is SGHVS and CDR2 is FNYEAQ. V lost 4 bases and J lost 3; bases outside the gene matches: 6. One entry per CDR3 protein, called by TCRdb with MiXCR from the reads. This table has fewer than 130,000 distinct CDR3 sequences, less than 55% appearing once. The receptor was isolated from a human donor in good health (CMV status not recorded). Some clones in this sample may be carry-over from other donors' samples. Sequences were derived from CD8+ T cells from cultured PBMCs, sampled from culture after CMV antigen stimulation. The chain combines TRBV7-6 with TRBJ2-7; 7 positions agree with TRBD2. The DNA for the CDR3 is TGTGCCAGCAGCTCCGGACTAGTGAACTACGAGCAGTACTTC. As protein: CASSSGLVNYEQYF.